The 29 T cell receptor beta chains below all came from one sample that was sequenced in a study of blood T cells in healthy people across ages. A second about 6 to 12 cycle PCR used barcoded and J-beta primers. MiXCR was run by TCRdb on the 5' RACE reads, yielding one entry per CDR3 protein. The sample holds about 1.6 million distinct CDR3 sequences, approximately 32% seen once. The specimen was blood. The receptors come from a woman younger than 45 in good health.

This clonotype has only a few counts. The rearrangement uses TRBV28 and TRBJ2-3; 8 positions match TRBD1. The trim removed 4 bases at V and 1 base at J, leaving 7 bases unmatched. Looked up from germline, CDR1 is MDHEN and CDR2 is SYDVKM. CDR3 length: 16 residues. The CDR3 region is CASSSMQGAGTDTQYF. The CDR3 nucleotides are TGTGCCAGCAGTTCTATGCAGGGGGCGGGCACAGATACGCAGTATTTT.

This clonotype was seen a few times. CDR3 residues: CSARDFSGGETDTQYF. The CDR3 DNA sequence: TGCAGTGCTAGAGATTTTAGTGGGGGGGAGACAGATACGCAGTATTTT. V and J are TRBV20-1 and TRBJ2-3; 7 positions match TRBD2. The germline V gene encodes CDR1 DFQATT and CDR2 SNEGSKA (reference sequence). The CDR3 covers 16 residues. V shed 0 bases and J 3 bases; nucleotides not matched to a gene: 9.

This clonotype was observed a handful of times. V and J are TRBV5-1 and TRBJ1-1; TRBD1 is a possible D gene (6 bases). V was shortened by 1 base and J by 1 base, with 17 bases between the two germline ends. The CDR3 is made up of 17 amino acids. Germline V gene lookup returns CDR1 SGHRS and CDR2 YFSETQ. The CDR3 is CASSLFGQGPKNTEAFF. The CDR3 DNA reads as TGCGCCAGCAGCTTGTTTGGGCAGGGGCCAAAGAACACTGAAGCTTTCTTT.

The chain uses TRBV29-1 and TRBJ1-2, with 7 bases matching TRBD1. Losses at the gene ends were 6 bases for V and 4 bases for J; bases not matched to a gene: 5. The CDR3 loop spans 12 amino acids. CDR1 and CDR2 from the germline V gene are SQVTM and ANQGSEA. This CDR3 reads CSVGGGGYGYTF. The CDR3, as DNA: TGCAGCGTAGGAGGGGGCGGCTATGGCTACACCTTC.

The sample holds a few counts of this clonotype. J is TRBJ2-7 and V is TRBV30; TRBD2 might be the D (7 bases). Germline V gene data show CDR1 as GTSNPN and CDR2 as SVGIG (reference sequence). The CDR3 length is 15 residues. V gave up 3 bases and J gave up 0 bases, with 15 bases separating them. DNA of the CDR3: TGTGCCTGGAGCGCCGCGGGGGCCTTCTCCTACGAGCAGTACTTC. This encodes CAWSAAGAFSYEQYF. The full variable domain, with the rest looked up from reference TRBV30 and TRBJ2-7, is SQTIHQWPATLVQPVGSPLSLECTVEGTSNPNLYWYRQAAGRGLQLLFYSVGIGQISSEVPQNLSASRPQDRQFILSSKKLLLSDSGFYLCAWSAAGAFSYEQYFGPGTRLTVT.

The V call is TRBV10-3, the J call TRBJ1-2, with 9 bases that match TRBD1. CDR3 length: 17 residues. The germline CDR1 and CDR2 sequences are ENHRY and SYGVKD. The trim removed 0 bases at V and 3 bases at J, leaving 8 bases unmatched. CDR3 DNA sequence: TGTGCCATCAGTGAGTCGAAAGTGGGACAGGGACACTATGGCTACACCTTC. Amino acid sequence: CAISESKVGQGHYGYTF.

There are many counts of this clonotype. The chain uses TRBV20-1 and TRBJ2-1; D may be TRBD2 (5 bases). CDR3 length: 12 amino acids. The germline V gene encodes CDR1 DFQATT and CDR2 SNEGSKA (reference sequence). Deletions cut 3 bases from V and 2 bases from J, with 5 bases between. The CDR3 is CSASGAYNEQFF. Here the CDR3 DNA reads TGCAGTGCTAGCGGGGCCTACAATGAGCAGTTCTTC.

The chain uses TRBV6-2 or TRBV6-3 and TRBJ2-7; TRBD2 matches 8 bases. V was clipped by 4 bases and J by 2 bases; unmatched bases: 16. There are 18 residues in the CDR3. Germline-derived CDR1 and CDR2 are MNHEY and SVGEGT. The CDR3 sequence: CASSCKGGRGGGTYEQYF. The CDR3 DNA sequence: TGTGCCAGCAGTTGCAAAGGTGGTCGCGGCGGGGGGACCTACGAGCAGTACTTC.

This clonotype was counted a single time. A much bigger clone sits one base away, suggesting this may be a read error. The J gene is TRBJ2-3, the V gene TRBV5-1; D remains unclear. The CDR3 is 15 residues long. Germline V gives CDR1 SGHRS, CDR2 YFSETQ. Deletions cut 1 base from V and 4 bases from J, with 13 bases between. The CDR3 loop is CASSLTQSNADTQYF. The CDR3 bases are TGCGCCAGCAGCTTGACACAGTCGAACGCAGATACGCAGTATTTT.

There are a few counts of this clonotype. The gene calls are TRBV29-1 and TRBJ1-1; D gene ambiguous. CDR1 is SQVTM and CDR2 is ANQGSEA in the germline V gene. V lost 2 bases to trimming and J lost 4 bases, with 8 bases between them. CDR3 length: 12 amino acids. CDR3 coding DNA: TGCAGCGTTGAAAAGGGTTCCACTGAAGCTTTCTTT. This encodes CSVEKGSTEAFF.

This chain uses TRBV5-6 with TRBJ2-3; the D is unclear. CDR1 SGHDT and CDR2 YYEEEE come from the germline V gene. The CDR3 runs 13 residues. Trimming removed 2 bases from V and 6 bases from J, with 10 bases in between. For the CDR3, the DNA is TGTGCCAGCAGCTTCCTGGCTAGTGATACGCAGTATTTT. This gives the protein CASSFLASDTQYF. Based on the CDR3 plus reference TRBV5-6 and TRBJ2-3, the full variable domain is DAGVTQSPTHLIKTRGQQVTLRCSPKSGHDTVSWYQQALGQGPQFIFQYYEEEERQRGNFPDRFSGHQFPNYSSELNVNALLLGDSALYLCASSFLASDTQYFGPGTRLTVL.

This clonotype occurred a few times. The chain combines TRBV29-1 with TRBJ2-5; D gene unclear. The ends were cut back, 4 bases at V and 4 bases at J, with 7 bases in the middle. The germline gives CDR1 SQVTM, CDR2 ANQGSEA. The CDR3 runs 11 residues. CDR3: CSVAKGETQYF. As DNA, the CDR3 is TGCAGCGTTGCCAAGGGAGAGACCCAGTACTTC.

V and J are TRBV5-6 and TRBJ2-5; 8 positions match TRBD1. Germline loops: CDR1 SGHDT, CDR2 YYEEEE. V shed 3 bases, J shed 3 bases, and the junction held 4 bases outside the gene matches. This CDR3 is built from 14 residues. The CDR3, as DNA: TGTGCCAGCAGCTCGGGACAGGCTAAAGAGACCCAGTACTTC. This encodes CASSSGQAKETQYF.

The chain combines TRBV11-3 with TRBJ2-1; 13 bases map to TRBD2. Germline V gene lookup returns CDR1 SGHNT and CDR2 YENEEA. The V and J ends lost 4 bases and 1 base, in that order; junction bases with no gene match: 13. The CDR3 is 20 amino acids. The CDR3 DNA reads as TGTGCCAGCAGCTCGAATCCCAGGACTAGCGGGAGAGGGTCCTACAATGAGCAGTTCTTC. Amino acid sequence: CASSSNPRTSGRGSYNEQFF.

This clonotype was detected many times. The V call is TRBV24-1, the J call TRBJ2-5, with TRBD2 identical over 7 bases. The CDR3 is 13 residues long. CDR1 and CDR2 (germline): KGHDR, SFDVKD. Losses at the gene ends were 9 bases for V and 4 bases for J; bases not matched to a gene: 7. The CDR3 is CATGGGSAETQYF. The CDR3 DNA sequence: TGTGCCACCGGGGGGGGGAGTGCAGAGACCCAGTACTTC.

There are many counts of this clonotype. The genes are TRBV7-3 and TRBJ2-7; no clear D gene. The germline V and J ends were trimmed by 5 bases and 0 bases, with 14 bases remaining between them. CDR3 length equals 15 residues. Germline CDR1 and CDR2: SGHTA and FQGTGA. The CDR3 nucleotides read TGTGCCAGCAGCCCAGCTGGGCCGCCCTCCTACGAGCAGTACTTC. This encodes CASSPAGPPSYEQYF. The whole variable domain, filled in from reference TRBV7-3 and TRBJ2-7, reads GAGVSQTPSNKVTEKGKYVELRCDPISGHTALYWYRQSLGQGPEFLIYFQGTGAADDSGLPNDRFFAVRPEGSVSTLKIQRTERGDSAVYLCASSPAGPPSYEQYFGPGTRLTVT.

The chain joins TRBV6-2 or TRBV6-3 to TRBJ2-1, with a tentative D call TRBD2 (6 bases). The CDR3 is 16 residues long. V lost 5 bases and J 8 bases, leaving 22 bases between the germline ends. Per germline, CDR1 MNHEY and CDR2 SVGEGT. CDR3 coding DNA: TGTGCCAGCAGTCAGACTGGGGCTAGCGTAGCCGATGAGCAGTTCTTC. This codes for CASSQTGASVADEQFF.

This sequence joins TRBV6-2 or TRBV6-3 and TRBJ1-2; D uncertain. The V and J ends lost 6 bases and 2 bases respectively, with 16 bases between them. The CDR3 is 15 residues long. Per the germline V gene, CDR1 is MNHEY and CDR2 is SVGEGT. This CDR3 is CASRDWENPNYGYTF. DNA for the CDR3: TGTGCCAGCAGAGACTGGGAGAACCCGAACTATGGCTACACCTTC.

This chain joins TRBV7-9 and TRBJ2-3; D not resolved. From germline, CDR1 is SEHNR and CDR2 FQNEAQ (reference sequence). This CDR3 is built from 15 residues. The V gene lost 4 bases and the J gene lost 3 bases, with 14 bases spanning the gap. CDR3 sequence (DNA): TGTGCCAGCAGCTCCCACTATGGTCGGACAGATACGCAGTATTTT. Amino acid sequence: CASSSHYGRTDTQYF.

The V and J genes are TRBV12-3 or TRBV12-4 and TRBJ2-3; TRBD2 matches at 14 bases. The CDR3 is made up of 17 amino acids. The V and J ends lost 5 bases and 0 bases, in that order; junction bases with no gene match: 4. The CDR3: CASSRLAGGVSTDTQYF. DNA for the CDR3: TGTGCCAGCAGTCGACTAGCGGGGGGGGTGAGCACAGATACGCAGTATTTT.

The chain recombines TRBV5-8 with TRBJ2-1; 12 positions agree with TRBD2. The germline V gene encodes CDR1 SGHTS and CDR2 YDEGEE. CDR3 length equals 16 residues. V trimming: 3 bases; J trimming: 8 bases; junction bases outside the gene matches: 9. CDR3 residues: CASSYNPGLAGHEQFF. The CDR3 DNA follows: TGTGCCAGCAGCTACAATCCGGGACTAGCGGGCCATGAGCAGTTCTTC. Supplemented by reference TRBV5-8 and TRBJ2-1, the full variable domain reads EAGVTQSPTHLIKTRGQQATLRCSPISGHTSVYWYQQALGLGLQFLLWYDEGEERNRGNFPPRFSGRQFPNYSSELNVNALELEDSALYLCASSYNPGLAGHEQFFGPGTRLTVL.

The V call is TRBV15, the J call TRBJ2-3, with TRBD2 identical over 7 bases. This CDR3 spans 14 amino acids. In germline, CDR1 is LNHNV, CDR2 YYDKDF (reference sequence). J was trimmed by 4 bases and V by 1 base; bases with no gene match: 2. This chain's CDR3 is CATSRGRGADTQYF. CDR3 coding DNA: TGTGCCACCAGCAGAGGCCGGGGGGCAGATACGCAGTATTTT.

This clonotype came up a few times. The chain is built from TRBV11-3 and TRBJ2-3; possible D gene TRBD2, 5 bases. In germline, CDR1 is SGHNT, CDR2 YENEEA. The CDR3 runs to 14 residues. V gave up 1 base and J gave up 6 bases, with 11 bases separating them. CDR3 DNA sequence: TGTGCCAGCAGCTTAGCTAGCCCCGCGGATACGCAGTATTTT. Its protein product is CASSLASPADTQYF.

The sample holds a few counts of this clonotype. V gene TRBV21-1 combines with J gene TRBJ2-4; TRBD1 was called by the table and not checked on the DNA. TRBV21-1 is a listed pseudogene. This CDR3 has 16 residues. CDR3 nucleotides: TGTGCCAGCAGCCCCCACCGTGATGGGGGGCGCAACATTCAGTACTTC. Translated: CASSPHRDGGRNIQYF.

V usage is TRBV28 and J usage is TRBJ1-5; tentatively, D is TRBD1 (6 bases). CDR3 length: 12 residues. CDR1 is MDHEN, CDR2 SYDVKM, per germline. Trimming took off 6 bases at V and 9 bases at J, with 12 bases between the two ends. The CDR3: CASRYRVAPQHF. CDR3 sequence (DNA): TGTGCCAGCAGATACAGGGTCGCGCCCCAGCATTTT.

There are many counts of this clonotype. This sequence joins TRBV29-1 and TRBJ1-2, with no clear D. Trimming pared 2 bases from V and 0 bases from J, leaving 7 bases between. The germline gives CDR1 SQVTM, CDR2 ANQGSEA. This CDR3 is 13 amino acids long. DNA of the CDR3: TGCAGCGTTGAACCAATAGCTAACTATGGCTACACCTTC. Encoded protein: CSVEPIANYGYTF.

This chain connects TRBV6-1 to TRBJ2-1, with 10 nucleotides matching TRBD2. CDR3 length: 15 amino acids. Losses at the gene ends were 4 bases for V and 10 bases for J; bases not matched to a gene: 10. Germline V gives CDR1 MNHNS, CDR2 SASEGT. CDR3 coding DNA: TGTGCCAGCAGTGTGAGCGGGGGGGCTTTTGACGAGCAGTTCTTC. It translates to CASSVSGGAFDEQFF.

The sample holds many counts of this clonotype. V and J are TRBV20-1 and TRBJ2-7, with 7 bases identical to TRBD2. The V gene end was trimmed by 5 bases and the J gene end by 2 bases; junction bases not matched to a gene: 6. Germline V CDR1 and CDR2: DFQATT, SNEGSKA (reference sequence). This CDR3 comprises 13 residues. CDR3 DNA: TGCAGTGCTGCCTCCCTAGCGGCCTACGAGCAGTACTTC. Amino acid sequence: CSAASLAAYEQYF.

This clonotype appeared a few times. The chain combines TRBV6-1 with TRBJ2-1; D is unclear. The CDR3 length is 17 residues. V was clipped by 5 bases and J by 0 bases, with 17 bases between them. CDR1 is MNHNS and CDR2 is SASEGT in the germline V gene. DNA for the CDR3: TGTGCCAGCAGTCCCAACCCCTTCAGCCACTCCTACAATGAGCAGTTCTTC. This encodes CASSPNPFSHSYNEQFF.